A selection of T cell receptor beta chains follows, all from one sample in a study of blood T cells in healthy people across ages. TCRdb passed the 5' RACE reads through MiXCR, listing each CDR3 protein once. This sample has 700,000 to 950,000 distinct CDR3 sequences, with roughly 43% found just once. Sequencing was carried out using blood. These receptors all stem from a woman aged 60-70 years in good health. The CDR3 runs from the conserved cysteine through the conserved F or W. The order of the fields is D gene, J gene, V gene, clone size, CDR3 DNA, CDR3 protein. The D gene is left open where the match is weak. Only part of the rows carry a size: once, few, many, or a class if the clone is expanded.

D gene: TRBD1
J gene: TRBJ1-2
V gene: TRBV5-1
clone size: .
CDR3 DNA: TGCGCCAGCAGCCTGATAAGGACAGGCCGGGATGGCTACACCTTC
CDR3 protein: CASSLIRTGRDGYTF

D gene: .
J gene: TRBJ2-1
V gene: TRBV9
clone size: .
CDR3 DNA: TGTGCCAGCAGCGCCCCGTATAAGGGGAACTACAATGAGCAGTTCTTC
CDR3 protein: CASSAPYKGNYNEQFF

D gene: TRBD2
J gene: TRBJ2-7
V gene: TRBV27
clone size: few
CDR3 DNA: TGTGCCAGCGGTAAAGCTAGCGGGAAAATAAGGTACGAGCAGTACTTC
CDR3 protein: CASGKASGKIRYEQYF

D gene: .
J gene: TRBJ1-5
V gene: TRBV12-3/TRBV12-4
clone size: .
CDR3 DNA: TGTGCCAGCAGTCTAACAGGGAGTAGGAATCAGCCCCAGCATTTT
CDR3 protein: CASSLTGSRNQPQHF

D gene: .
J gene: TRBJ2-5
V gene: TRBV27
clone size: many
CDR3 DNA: TGTGCCAGCAGTTTATGGGGCCAAGAGACCCAGTACTTC
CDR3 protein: CASSLWGQETQYF

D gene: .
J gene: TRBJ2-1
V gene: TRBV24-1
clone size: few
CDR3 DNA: TGTGCCACCAGTGGCGAGTTTTCCTACAATGAGCAGTTCTTC
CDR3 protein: CATSGEFSYNEQFF

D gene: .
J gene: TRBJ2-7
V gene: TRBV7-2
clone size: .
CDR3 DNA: TGTGCCAGCAGCTTCGACAGTTCCTACAATGAGCAGTACTTC
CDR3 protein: CASSFDSSYNEQYF

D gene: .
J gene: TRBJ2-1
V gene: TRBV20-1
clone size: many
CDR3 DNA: TGCAGTGCGGGCCCCCAAGTTACCCGATTTACCTACAATGAGCAGTTCTTC
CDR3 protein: CSAGPQVTRFTYNEQFF

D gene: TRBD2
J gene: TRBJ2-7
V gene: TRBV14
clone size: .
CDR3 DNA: TGTGCCAGCAGCCAAGATCCCGGACTAGCGGGAGAAAAATTCGGAATCGAGCAGTACTTC
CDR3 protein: CASSQDPGLAGEKFGIEQYF

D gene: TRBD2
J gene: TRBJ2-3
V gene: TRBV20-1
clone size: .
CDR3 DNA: TGCAGTGCTGGCGGGACTAGCGTCACAGATACGCAGTATTTT
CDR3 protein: CSAGGTSVTDTQYF

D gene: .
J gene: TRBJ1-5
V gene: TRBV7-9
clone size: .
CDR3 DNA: TGTGCCAGCAGCTTAGTGGCGGGTTGGGGCAATCAGCCCCAGCATTTT
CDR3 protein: CASSLVAGWGNQPQHF

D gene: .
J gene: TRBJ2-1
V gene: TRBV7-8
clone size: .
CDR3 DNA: TGTGCCAGCAGCCCTTCGAGAGGGGGTGATAATGAGCAGTTCTTC
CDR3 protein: CASSPSRGGDNEQFF

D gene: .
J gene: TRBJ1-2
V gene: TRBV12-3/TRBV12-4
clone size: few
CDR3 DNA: TGTGCCAGCAGTTTTGGACGGGGAGCTAACTATGGCTACACCTTC
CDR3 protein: CASSFGRGANYGYTF

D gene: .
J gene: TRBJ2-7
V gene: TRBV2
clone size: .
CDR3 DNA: TGTGCCAGCAGCCCGGGTACGGGGGTGGTCCAGTACTTC
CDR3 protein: CASSPGTGVVQYF